This is a list of T cell receptor beta chains from one sample in a study of technical replicates of blood from several donors. The data were produced by immunoSEQ multiplex PCR, yet TCRdb's version contains in-frame clones alone and is incomplete. The data show around 58,000 clones, more than 75% seen once. Sequencing used PBMCs. These receptors all stem from a human donor in good health. Some clones in this sample may be carry-over from other donors' samples. Each CDR3 is given without its conserved first and last residue. The order of the fields is CDR3 length, V gene, J gene, CDR3 protein.

CDR3 length: 11
V gene: TRBV6-6
J gene: TRBJ2-7
CDR3 protein: ASSQQDRDEQY

CDR3 length: 12
V gene: TRBV6-5
J gene: TRBJ2-5
CDR3 protein: ASSSITGLETQY

CDR3 length: 13
V gene: TRBV27
J gene: TRBJ2-5
CDR3 protein: ASRPLRGGQETQY

CDR3 length: 11
V gene: TRBV29-1
J gene: TRBJ2-7
CDR3 protein: SVIAGDNYEQY

CDR3 length: 16
V gene: TRBV29-1
J gene: TRBJ2-7
CDR3 protein: SISGTSAILDRSYEQY

CDR3 length: 10
V gene: TRBV7-9
J gene: TRBJ2-7
CDR3 protein: ASSLWTDEQY

CDR3 length: 16
V gene: TRBV2
J gene: TRBJ1-5
CDR3 protein: ASSGELGRGSGNQPQH

CDR3 length: 13
V gene: TRBV6-5
J gene: TRBJ1-3
CDR3 protein: ASRDRVSSGNTIY

CDR3 length: 11
V gene: TRBV7-2
J gene: TRBJ1-2
CDR3 protein: ASSSEVDYGYT

CDR3 length: 15
V gene: TRBV18
J gene: TRBJ2-7
CDR3 protein: ASSPGQGNTGSYEQY

CDR3 length: 13
V gene: TRBV7-9
J gene: TRBJ2-7
CDR3 protein: ASSLNLRDSDEQY

CDR3 length: 11
V gene: TRBV18
J gene: TRBJ1-2
CDR3 protein: ASSRDTNYGYT

CDR3 length: 13
V gene: TRBV9
J gene: TRBJ2-3
CDR3 protein: ASSVGGGDTDTQY

CDR3 length: 13
V gene: TRBV6-5
J gene: TRBJ2-1
CDR3 protein: ASWQPGQAGNEQF

CDR3 length: 15
V gene: TRBV4-2
J gene: TRBJ2-1
CDR3 protein: ASSQDRTSGVYSEQF

CDR3 length: 13
V gene: TRBV11-2
J gene: TRBJ1-6
CDR3 protein: ASSLGEGGNSPLH

CDR3 length: 14
V gene: TRBV11-2
J gene: TRBJ2-2
CDR3 protein: ASSPPGSMNTGELF

CDR3 length: 9
V gene: TRBV2
J gene: TRBJ2-5
CDR3 protein: ASGEEETQY

CDR3 length: 12
V gene: TRBV27
J gene: TRBJ2-7
CDR3 protein: ASSPTGTEYEQY

CDR3 length: 13
V gene: TRBV7-2
J gene: TRBJ2-1
CDR3 protein: ASSLGGPGYNEQF

CDR3 length: 13
V gene: TRBV4-1
J gene: TRBJ2-1
CDR3 protein: ASSPPGSFNNEQF

CDR3 length: 18
V gene: TRBV4-2
J gene: TRBJ2-7
CDR3 protein: ASSQEISLSRDRGLYEQY

CDR3 length: 11
V gene: TRBV30
J gene: TRBJ2-1
CDR3 protein: AWSVTVVNEQF

CDR3 length: 12
V gene: TRBV11-3
J gene: TRBJ2-5
CDR3 protein: ASSLGTGQETQY

CDR3 length: 11
V gene: TRBV15
J gene: TRBJ2-7
CDR3 protein: ATSRDPADEQY

CDR3 length: 13
V gene: TRBV7-3
J gene: TRBJ2-2
CDR3 protein: ASSFGLADTGELF

CDR3 length: 11
V gene: TRBV4-3
J gene: TRBJ1-1
CDR3 protein: ASSSQGHTEAF

CDR3 length: 16
V gene: TRBV4-3
J gene: TRBJ1-2
CDR3 protein: ASSQYRDLTVSSYGYT

CDR3 length: 12
V gene: TRBV10-3
J gene: TRBJ2-2
CDR3 protein: ATKGQGNTGELF

CDR3 length: 10
V gene: TRBV30
J gene: TRBJ2-7
CDR3 protein: ASQKDSYEQY

CDR3 length: 11
V gene: TRBV5-1
J gene: TRBJ1-2
CDR3 protein: ASSVEPGRGYT

CDR3 length: 10
V gene: TRBV10-3
J gene: TRBJ1-3
CDR3 protein: AISDGTRTIY

CDR3 length: 15
V gene: TRBV5-1
J gene: TRBJ1-4
CDR3 protein: ASSSGQKVATNEKLF

CDR3 length: 13
V gene: TRBV10-3
J gene: TRBJ1-5
CDR3 protein: AIRSDRGSNQPQH

CDR3 length: 11
V gene: TRBV4-3
J gene: TRBJ2-3
CDR3 protein: ASSQAFRDTQY

CDR3 length: 13
V gene: TRBV6-5
J gene: TRBJ2-7
CDR3 protein: ASSYGQGVPYEQY

CDR3 length: 14
V gene: TRBV6-5
J gene: TRBJ2-1
CDR3 protein: ASSYYSSGSVDEQF

CDR3 length: 13
V gene: TRBV5-4
J gene: TRBJ1-1
CDR3 protein: ASNLLTGTGTEAF

CDR3 length: 15
V gene: TRBV4-2
J gene: TRBJ1-2
CDR3 protein: ASSPVPQGAMSYGYT

CDR3 length: 12
V gene: TRBV4-1
J gene: TRBJ1-5
CDR3 protein: ASSQNTGYQPQH

CDR3 length: 13
V gene: TRBV18
J gene: TRBJ2-1
CDR3 protein: ASSPMGGDYNEQF

CDR3 length: 12
V gene: TRBV5-4
J gene: TRBJ1-2
CDR3 protein: ASSRPGGRDGYT

CDR3 length: 12
V gene: TRBV7-9
J gene: TRBJ1-1
CDR3 protein: ASSPVGAHTEAF

CDR3 length: 11
V gene: TRBV13
J gene: TRBJ1-2
CDR3 protein: ASSFVGGEGYT

CDR3 length: 14
V gene: TRBV5-1
J gene: TRBJ2-2
CDR3 protein: ASNPSGTGGIGELF

CDR3 length: 13
V gene: TRBV6-1
J gene: TRBJ1-5
CDR3 protein: ASNGQGSGNQPQH

CDR3 length: 12
V gene: TRBV4-1
J gene: TRBJ1-6
CDR3 protein: ASSQTGGGSPLH

CDR3 length: 11
V gene: TRBV4-3
J gene: TRBJ1-6
CDR3 protein: ASSQAGNSPLH

CDR3 length: 13
V gene: TRBV2
J gene: TRBJ2-3
CDR3 protein: ASRIGLSSTDTQY

CDR3 length: 13
V gene: TRBV11-3
J gene: TRBJ2-2
CDR3 protein: ASSSRLAGTGELF

CDR3 length: 10
V gene: TRBV2
J gene: TRBJ2-7
CDR3 protein: ASTSTIYEQY

CDR3 length: 12
V gene: TRBV14
J gene: TRBJ2-5
CDR3 protein: ASSRDRVTETQY